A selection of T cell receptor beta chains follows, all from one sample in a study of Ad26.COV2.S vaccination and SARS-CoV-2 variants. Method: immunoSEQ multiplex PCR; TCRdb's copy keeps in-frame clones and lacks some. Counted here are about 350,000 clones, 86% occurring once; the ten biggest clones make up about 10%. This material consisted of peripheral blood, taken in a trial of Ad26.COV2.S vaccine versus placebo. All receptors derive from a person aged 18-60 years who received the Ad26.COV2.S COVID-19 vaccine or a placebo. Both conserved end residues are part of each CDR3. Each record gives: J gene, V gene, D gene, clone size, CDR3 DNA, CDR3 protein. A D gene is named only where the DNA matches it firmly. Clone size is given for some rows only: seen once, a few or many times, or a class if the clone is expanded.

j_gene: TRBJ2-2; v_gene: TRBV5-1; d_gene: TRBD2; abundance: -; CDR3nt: TGCGCCAGCAGCTTCCGCACAGGGACTAGCGGATCCAATATGAACACCGGGGAGCTGTTTTTT; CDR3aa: CASSFRTGTSGSNMNTGELFF
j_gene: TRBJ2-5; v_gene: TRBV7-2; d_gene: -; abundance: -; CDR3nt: TGTGCCAGCAGCTTAGCCTTGGGGGGCCAAGAGACCCAGTACTTC; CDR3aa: CASSLALGGQETQYF
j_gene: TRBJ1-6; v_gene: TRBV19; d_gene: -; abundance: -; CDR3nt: TGTGCCAGTAGTACCCAGAGAGCCGGCTCACCCCTCCACTTT; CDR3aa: CASSTQRAGSPLHF
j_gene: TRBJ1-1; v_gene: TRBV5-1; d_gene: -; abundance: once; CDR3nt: TGCGCCAGCAGCTTGGATAGGATAGAAACCTCCAACACTGAAGCTTTCTTT; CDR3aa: CASSLDRIETSNTEAFF
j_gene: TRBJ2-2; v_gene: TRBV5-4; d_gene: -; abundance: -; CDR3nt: TGTGCCAGCAGCCGACAGGAGAACACCGGGGAGCTGTTTTTT; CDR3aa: CASSRQENTGELFF
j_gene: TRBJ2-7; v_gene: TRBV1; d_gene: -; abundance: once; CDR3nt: TGCACCAGCAGCCAGGAGCGGACCCCCCCCTACGAGCAGTACTTC; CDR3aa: CTSSQERTPPYEQYF
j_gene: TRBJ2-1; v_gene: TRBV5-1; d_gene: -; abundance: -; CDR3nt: TGCGCCAGCAGCTTGGGTCAGGGCAATGAGCAGTTCTTC; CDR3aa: CASSLGQGNEQFF
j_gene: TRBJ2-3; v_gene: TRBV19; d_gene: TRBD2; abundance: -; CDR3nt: TGTGCCAGTAGTATTGCGGGAGGGCGAACAGATACGCAGTATTTT; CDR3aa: CASSIAGGRTDTQYF
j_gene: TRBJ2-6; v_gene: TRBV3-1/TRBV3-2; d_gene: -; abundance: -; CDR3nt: TGTGCCAGCAGCCAAGTGGGATCGAGGGGGGCCAACGTCCTGACTTTC; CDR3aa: CASSQVGSRGANVLTF
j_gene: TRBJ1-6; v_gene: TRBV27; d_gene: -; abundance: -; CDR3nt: TGTGCCAGCAGTTTAGAGTACAGGGCTAACTCACCCCTCCACTTT; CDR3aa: CASSLEYRANSPLHF
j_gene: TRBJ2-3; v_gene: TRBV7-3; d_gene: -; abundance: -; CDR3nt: TGTGCCAGCAGCTGGACGGGCGGGGAGACCACAGATACGCAGTATTTT; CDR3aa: CASSWTGGETTDTQYF
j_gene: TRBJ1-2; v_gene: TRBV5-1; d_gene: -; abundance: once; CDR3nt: TGCGCCAGCAGCTTTGGGGGGCTCGACTATGGCTACACCTTC; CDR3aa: CASSFGGLDYGYTF
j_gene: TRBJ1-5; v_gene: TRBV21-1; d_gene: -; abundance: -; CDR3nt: TGTGCCAGCAGGTGTAGCAATCAGCCCCAGCATTTT; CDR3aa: CASRCSNQPQHF
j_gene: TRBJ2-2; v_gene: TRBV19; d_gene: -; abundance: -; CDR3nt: TGTGCCAGTAGTACTCGCTGGGGCACCGGGGAGCTGTTTTTT; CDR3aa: CASSTRWGTGELFF
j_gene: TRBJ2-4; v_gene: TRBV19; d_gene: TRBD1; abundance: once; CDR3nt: TGTGCCAGTAGGGATCCGGGACAGGGGGTCATTCAGTACTTC; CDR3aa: CASRDPGQGVIQYF
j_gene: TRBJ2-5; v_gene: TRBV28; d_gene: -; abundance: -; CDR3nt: TGTGCCAGCAGATTATTCGCGGGGAAAGAGACCCAGTACTTC; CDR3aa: CASRLFAGKETQYF
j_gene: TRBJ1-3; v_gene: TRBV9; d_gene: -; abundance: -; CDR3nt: TGTGCCAGCCCCGGCAGTTTCGGAAACACCATATATTTT; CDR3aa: CASPGSFGNTIYF
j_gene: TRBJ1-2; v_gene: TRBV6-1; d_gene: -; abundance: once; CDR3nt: TGTGCCAGCAGTGAGGCCGGGAACTATGGCTACACCTTC; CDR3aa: CASSEAGNYGYTF
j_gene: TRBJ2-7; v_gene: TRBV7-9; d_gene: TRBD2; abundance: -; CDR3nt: TGTGCCAGCAGCTCTCGACTAGCGGGGAGCTCCTACGAGCAGTACTTC; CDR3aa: CASSSRLAGSSYEQYF
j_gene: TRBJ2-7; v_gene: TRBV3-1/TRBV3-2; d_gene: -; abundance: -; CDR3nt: TGTGCCAGCAGCCAAGGAGAGACAGGCATTTCTTCCTACGAGCAGTACTTC; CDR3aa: CASSQGETGISSYEQYF
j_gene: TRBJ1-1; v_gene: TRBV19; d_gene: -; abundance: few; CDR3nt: TGTGCCAGTAGTATCGCTCCCACAGGGTTGGACACTGAAGCTTTCTTT; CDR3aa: CASSIAPTGLDTEAFF
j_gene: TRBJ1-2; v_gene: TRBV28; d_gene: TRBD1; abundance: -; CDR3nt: TGTGCCAGCACCCTCCGGAATAGGGGGCGTTATCGCTATGGCTACACCTTC; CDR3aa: CASTLRNRGRYRYGYTF
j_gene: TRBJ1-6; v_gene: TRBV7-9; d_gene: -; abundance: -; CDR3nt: TGTGCCAGCAGCTTAGGTGGGGATCGTTCACCCCTCCACTTT; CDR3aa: CASSLGGDRSPLHF
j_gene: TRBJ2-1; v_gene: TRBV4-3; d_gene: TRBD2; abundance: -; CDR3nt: TGCGCCAGCAGCTATAGCGGGGGGGAGTGGGTGCAGTTCTTC; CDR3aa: CASSYSGGEWVQFF
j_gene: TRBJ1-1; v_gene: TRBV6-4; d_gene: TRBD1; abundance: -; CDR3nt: TGTGCCAGCAGGCCCGTACCGGGACAGGGGATAAGTACTGAAGCTTTCTTT; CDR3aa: CASRPVPGQGISTEAFF
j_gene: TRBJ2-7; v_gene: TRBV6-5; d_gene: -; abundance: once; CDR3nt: TGTGCCAGCAGCCCCACCGGGGGATATTACGACGGGCAGTACTTC; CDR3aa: CASSPTGGYYDGQYF
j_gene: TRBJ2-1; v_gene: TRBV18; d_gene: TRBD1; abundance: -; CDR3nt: TGTGCCAGCTCACCACCGTTGAAGGCAGGGGGTTCGTTGTTTCTCTACAATGAGCAGTTCTTC; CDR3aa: CASSPPLKAGGSLFLYNEQFF
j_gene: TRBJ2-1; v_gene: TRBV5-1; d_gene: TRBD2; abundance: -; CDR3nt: TGCGCCAGCAGCGCCGGGACTAGCGGGATAGGAAGGGGCGGGGAGCAGTTCTTC; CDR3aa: CASSAGTSGIGRGGEQFF
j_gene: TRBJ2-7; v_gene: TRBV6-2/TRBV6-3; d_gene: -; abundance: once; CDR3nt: TGTGCCAGCAGTTATACCCCAGGGGTGGCCTACGAGCAGTACTTC; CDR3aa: CASSYTPGVAYEQYF
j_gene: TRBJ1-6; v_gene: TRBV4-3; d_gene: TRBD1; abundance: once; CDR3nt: TGCGCCAGCAGCCCAGGGACAGGGGCAAATAATTCACCCCTCCACTTT; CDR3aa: CASSPGTGANNSPLHF
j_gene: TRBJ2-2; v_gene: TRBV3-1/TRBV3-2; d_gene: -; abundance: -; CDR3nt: TGTGCCAGCAGCCCCTTGGGGGGCGGGGAGCTGTTTTTT; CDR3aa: CASSPLGGGELFF
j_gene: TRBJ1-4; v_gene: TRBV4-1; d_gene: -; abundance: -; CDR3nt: TGCGCCAGCAGCCAAGTCGGGGGCATGAAGGGTATCAATGAAAAACTGTTTTTT; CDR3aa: CASSQVGGMKGINEKLFF
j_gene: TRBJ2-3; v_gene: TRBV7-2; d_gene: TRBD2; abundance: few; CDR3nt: TGTGCCAGCAGCGAGGGACTAGCGGGGGGCACAGATACGCAGTATTTT; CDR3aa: CASSEGLAGGTDTQYF
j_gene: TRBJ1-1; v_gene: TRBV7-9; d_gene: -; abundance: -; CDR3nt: TGTGCCAGCAGCCTCACTTTGGGGGGGACTGAAGCTTTCTTT; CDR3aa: CASSLTLGGTEAFF
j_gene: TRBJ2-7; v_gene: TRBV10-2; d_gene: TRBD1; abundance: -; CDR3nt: TGCGCCAGCAGGGGGGGACAGGGGGCTTACGAGCAGTACTTC; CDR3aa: CASRGGQGAYEQYF
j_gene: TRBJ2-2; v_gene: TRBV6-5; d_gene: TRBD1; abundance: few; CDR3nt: TGTGCCAGCACCTTGGACAGGGTAAACACCGGGGAGCTGTTTTTT; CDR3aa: CASTLDRVNTGELFF